This T cell receptor beta chain originates from a study of T cell responses to AZD1222 COVID-19 vaccine. At the level of the study: Combined were second doses at about 4 or about 12 weeks.

Study-wide findings and caveats: The breadth and depth of Spike-specific TCRs increased once two AZD1222 doses had been given.

Turning to this clone: The antigen is unknown.

The repertoire was sequenced with immunoSEQ multiplex PCR; TCRdb's copy has only in-frame clones and lacks some. This table has more than 100,000 clones, approximately 90% appearing once. Trimming left V 6 bases short and J 0 bases short, with 12 bases between. This CDR3 contains 14 residues. CDR1 is MNHEY and CDR2 is SVGEGT in the germline V gene. The TCR comes from an adult in good health. This sequence joins TRBV6-2 or TRBV6-3 and TRBJ2-7; possibly TRBD2 for D (5 bases). This specimen was peripheral blood, taken on day 0 of AZD1222 vaccination. CDR3 loop: CASSPWTVSYEQYF. The CDR3 nucleotides are TGTGCCAGCAGCCCTTGGACTGTCTCCTACGAGCAGTACTTC.